This T cell receptor (beta chain) emerged from a study of T cell responses to AZD1222 COVID-19 vaccine. Whole-study findings and limits: Spike-spanning, vaccine-associated CD4 TCRs were dominant at 160-218 and 743-854. Seropositive at baseline were only a handful of AZD1222 recipients. When two AZD1222 doses had been given, Spike-specific TCR breadth and depth rose. Possibly, clonal diversity was underestimated; donors were largely white British and included more females.

As regards this clone: The antigen is not known.

TCRdb's table, derived via immunoSEQ multiplex PCR, lists solely in-frame clones and lacks some. The sample carries over 65,000 clones, 85% to 90% recorded once. The V end was cut by 5 bases, the J end by 9 bases, with 8 bases between. The CDR3 is 11 residues long. Germline V gives CDR1 SEHNR, CDR2 FQNEAQ (reference sequence). This TCR was recovered from an adult in good health. Material: peripheral blood, obtained on day 0 of AZD1222 vaccination. This chain connects TRBV7-9 to TRBJ2-1, with D uncertain. In nucleotides, the CDR3 is TGTGCCAGCAGCCCAGACGCTGAGCAGTTCTTC. Amino acid sequence: CASSPDAEQFF. Full variable domain (rest looked up from reference TRBV7-9 and TRBJ2-1): DTGVSQNPRHKITKRGQNVTFRCDPISEHNRLYWYRQTLGQGPEFLTYFQNEAQLEKSRLLSDRFSAERPKGSFSTLEIQRTEQGDSAMYLCASSPDAEQFFGPGTRLTVL.